The 2 T cell receptor beta chains presented below share a single source sample, sequenced in a study of T-cell reconstitution after alpha-beta-depleted transplantation in children. For TCRbeta, the library was prepared with unique molecular identifiers. MiXCR was run by TCRdb on the PCR reads, yielding one entry per CDR3 protein. The table has some 300,000 distinct CDR3 sequences, almost 8% seen once. Study results and limitations: Newly generated T cells supplied most T-cell counts and diversity one year post-transplant.

Which antigens these TCRs recognize remains unknown. The input for sequencing was peripheral blood, taken 360 days after TCRalphabeta/CD19-depleted stem cell transplant. The receptors derive from a female patient aged 2-9 years who had a stem cell transplant for Fanconi anemia, so the T cells may come from the graft donor.

This clonotype was counted only a few times. The CDR3 region has the DNA TGTGCCAGCAGCTCCTCCCTCCCGGCCGCGCGGGAGACCCAGTACTTC. Residues: CASSSSLPAARETQYF. The chain links TRBV11-2 to TRBJ2-5; no reliable D call. Between the trimmed V and J ends, which lost 4 bases and 5 bases, there was a span of 20 bases. This CDR3 comprises 16 residues. Germline lookup yields CDR1 SGHAT and CDR2 FQNNGV.

This clonotype was observed a handful of times. This chain connects TRBV24-1 to TRBJ1-1, with TRBD1 matching over 8 bases. The CDR3 has 15 residues. V lost 5 bases to trimming and J lost 2 bases; unmatched junction nucleotides: 6. Germline V gives CDR1 KGHDR, CDR2 SFDVKD. The CDR3 bases are TGTGCCACCAGTGCGGCGGACAGGGTTAACACTGAAGCTTTCTTT. The encoded protein is CATSAADRVNTEAFF.